The 21 T cell receptor beta chains presented below share a single source sample, sequenced in a study of T cell responses to AZD1222 COVID-19 vaccine. Repertoires were generated with immunoSEQ multiplex PCR, while TCRdb's copy carries only in-frame clones and drops some. The data contain more than 85,000 clones, nearly 90% of them singletons. Sequencing used peripheral blood, obtained on day 0 of AZD1222 vaccination. All receptors derive from an adult in good health.

J is TRBJ1-1 and V is TRBV18; D perhaps matches TRBD1 (5 bases). The ends were cut back, 0 bases at V and 4 bases at J, with 12 bases in the middle. This CDR3 spans 15 amino acids. CDR1 KGHSH and CDR2 LQKENI come from the germline V gene. The CDR3: CASSPPPAQGTEAFF. The CDR3 region has the DNA TGTGCCAGCTCACCACCGCCAGCCCAGGGCACTGAAGCTTTCTTT. The variable domain in full, completed from reference TRBV18 and TRBJ1-1, reads NAGVMQNPRHLVRRRGQEARLRCSPMKGHSHVYWYRQLPEEGLKFMVYLQKENIIDESGMPKERFSAEFPKEGPSILRIQQVVRGDSAAYFCASSPPPAQGTEAFFGQGTRLTVV.

The gene calls are TRBV19 and TRBJ2-7; 7 bases are shared with TRBD1. The CDR3 contains 15 residues. The germline gives CDR1 LNHDA, CDR2 SQIVND (reference sequence). V lost 2 bases, J lost 3 bases, and 7 bases stayed unmatched. This CDR3 is CASSISQQGFYEQYF. CDR3 DNA: TGTGCCAGTAGTATAAGTCAACAGGGGTTCTACGAGCAGTACTTC.

The rearrangement joins TRBV29-1 to TRBJ2-1, with a weak D call TRBD2 (6 bases). Germline V gene sequence: CDR1 SQVTM, CDR2 ANQGSEA. Trimming took off 4 bases at V and 6 bases at J, with 16 bases between the two ends. This CDR3 contains 14 residues. This CDR3 is CSVGPGVRANEQFF. DNA of the CDR3: TGCAGCGTTGGACCGGGAGTTCGGGCCAATGAGCAGTTCTTC.

The genes are TRBV12-3 or TRBV12-4 and TRBJ2-7; 7 bases are shared with TRBD1. Trimming took 5 bases from V and 5 from J; bases not matched to a gene: 6. The CDR3 has 13 amino acids. The CDR3 DNA is TGTGCCAGCAGTCGACAGGGTTGGAACGAGCAGTACTTC. It encodes CASSRQGWNEQYF.

This chain connects TRBV18 to TRBJ1-1; D not certain. The CDR3 covers 13 residues. In germline, CDR1 is KGHSH, CDR2 LQKENI. V gave up 3 bases and J gave up 4 bases, with 9 bases separating them. CDR3 sequence: CASSPAEGTEAFF. The CDR3 coding sequence is TGTGCCAGCTCACCGGCCGAGGGCACTGAAGCTTTCTTT.

The genes are TRBV12-3 or TRBV12-4 and TRBJ1-2; maybe TRBD1 (6 bases). V was clipped by 4 bases and J by 8 bases, with 8 bases between them. The CDR3 extends over 11 amino acids. The CDR3 region has the DNA TGTGCCAGCAGTTACAGGGAAGGCTACACCTTC. Translating it yields CASSYREGYTF.

The chain uses TRBV14 and TRBJ2-7; 7 bases agree with TRBD1. Trimming at V came to 4 bases and at J to 4 bases, leaving 13 bases not matched to a gene. This CDR3 is built from 16 residues. CDR1 SGHDN and CDR2 FVKESK come from the germline V gene. The CDR3 loop is CASSRRDRTSQYEQYF. CDR3 nucleotides: TGTGCCAGCAGCCGCCGGGACAGAACAAGCCAATACGAGCAGTACTTC.

Points on this clone: This CDR3 is also generated by other DNA sequences in the sample. This rearrangement joins TRBV7-6 to TRBJ2-7; the D gene is possibly TRBD2 (6 bases). The CDR3 loop spans 15 amino acids. The ends were cut back, 1 base at V and 2 bases at J, with 12 bases in the middle. The germline V gene has CDR1 SGHVS and CDR2 FNYEAQ. CDR3 DNA sequence: TGTGCCAGCAGCTTAGATGAGGGACTCACCTACGAGCAGTACTTC. Protein product: CASSLDEGLTYEQYF.

In this sample, this clone turned up once. The V gene is TRBV9, the J gene TRBJ2-1; D not certain. Germline-derived CDR1 and CDR2 are SGDLS and YYNGEE. The CDR3 runs to 14 residues. The V end lost 0 bases, the J end lost 6 bases, and 10 bases lay between the germline ends. DNA for the CDR3: TGTGCCAGCAGCGTAGGGGTACTACTCAATGAGCAGTTCTTC. The encoded protein is CASSVGVLLNEQFF.

This clone was observed once. The rearrangement uses TRBV28 and TRBJ1-4, with D tentatively TRBD1 (6 bases). The germline CDR1 and CDR2 sequences are MDHEN and SYDVKM. This CDR3 region has 17 residues. V dropped 7 bases and J dropped 4 bases, with 22 bases sitting between them. CDR3 protein: CASKGGPGVPNNEKLFF. The CDR3 bases are TGTGCCAGCAAAGGGGGACCTGGAGTACCCAATAATGAAAAACTGTTTTTT.

The CDR3 DNA reads as TGTGCCAGCAGCTTACCGGGACAGCTGTATGGCTACACCTTC. Translating gives CASSLPGQLYGYTF. The V call is TRBV13, the J call TRBJ1-2, with 7 bases matching TRBD1. This CDR3 region has 14 residues. Germline CDR1 reads PRHDT; CDR2 reads FYEKMQ (reference sequence). The V and J ends lost 2 bases and 5 bases, in that order; junction bases with no gene match: 5.

The chain joins TRBV28 to TRBJ1-4; 7 bases are a match to TRBD1. In germline, CDR1 is MDHEN, CDR2 SYDVKM. The V and J ends lost 8 bases and 14 bases, in that order; junction bases with no gene match: 14. The CDR3 is 13 residues long. In DNA, the CDR3 is TGTGCCAGCCGGACAGGACTACCGACACCCCTGTTTTTT. Its protein product is CASRTGLPTPLFF.

This clone was recorded once. J is TRBJ1-3 and V is TRBV7-2; D not resolved. The V and J ends lost 4 bases and 0 bases respectively, with 13 bases between them. CDR1 and CDR2 from the germline V gene are SGHTA and FQGNSA. The CDR3 runs 16 residues. The CDR3 loop reads CASSSEATLSGNTIYF. The CDR3 DNA follows: TGTGCCAGCAGCTCAGAGGCTACACTCTCTGGAAACACCATATATTTT.

CDR3 amino acids: CASSISPSNIQYF. The DNA for the CDR3 is TGTGCCAGTAGTATCAGTCCGTCGAACATTCAGTACTTC. The chain is built from TRBV19 and TRBJ2-4; unclear D gene. The V gene lost 3 bases and the J gene lost 7 bases, with 10 bases spanning the gap. This CDR3 region has 13 residues. The V gene's germline CDR1 is LNHDA and CDR2 SQIVND (reference sequence).

On this clone: Distinct nucleotide sequences in the sample also encode this CDR3. This chain links TRBV7-9 with TRBJ1-4; maybe TRBD1 (5 bases). Looked up from germline, CDR1 is SEHNR and CDR2 is FQNEAQ (reference sequence). The CDR3 contains 14 residues. The V end was cut by 3 bases, the J end by 5 bases, with 10 bases between. CDR3 in amino acids: CASSFGGGNEKLFF. CDR3 DNA: TGTGCCAGCAGCTTTGGTGGGGGGAATGAAAAACTGTTTTTT. Variable domain in full (rest from reference TRBV7-9 and TRBJ1-4): DTGVSQNPRHKITKRGQNVTFRCDPISEHNRLYWYRQTLGQGPEFLTYFQNEAQLEKSRLLSDRFSAERPKGSFSTLEIQRTEQGDSAMYLCASSFGGGNEKLFFGSGTQLSVL.

This chain links TRBV19 with TRBJ2-5, with 11 bases identical to TRBD2. This CDR3 has 17 amino acids. Trimming cost V 3 bases and J 5 bases; bases outside gene matches: 11. The germline V gene encodes CDR1 LNHDA and CDR2 SQIVND (reference sequence). The CDR3 loop is CASSMGQTSGIGETQYF. CDR3 bases: TGTGCCAGTAGTATGGGCCAGACTAGCGGGATCGGGGAGACCCAGTACTTC.

V usage is TRBV7-8 and J usage is TRBJ2-7, with 13 bases aligning to TRBD2. The germline CDR1 and CDR2 sequences are SGHVS and FQNEAQ. The CDR3 totals 16 residues. The V gene end was trimmed by 5 bases and the J gene end by 5 bases; junction bases not matched to a gene: 9. CDR3 DNA sequence: TGTGCCAGCAGCCCTATAGCCGGGACTAGCGGGAACGAGCAGTACTTC. Amino acid sequence: CASSPIAGTSGNEQYF.

This chain joins TRBV11-3 and TRBJ2-1; 9 positions agree with TRBD1. CDR3 size: 17 residues. The V segment lost 5 bases and the J segment 3 bases; nucleotides outside the gene matches: 11. From germline, CDR1 is SGHNT and CDR2 YENEEA. CDR3 residues: CASSPKQGAGNYNEQFF. The CDR3 DNA is TGTGCCAGCAGCCCCAAACAGGGGGCGGGAAACTACAATGAGCAGTTCTTC.

This chain joins TRBV3-1 (or the pseudogene TRBV3-2) and TRBJ2-7; 9 nucleotides align to TRBD2. V lost 0 bases and J lost 4; bases outside the gene matches: 7. The germline V gene has CDR1 LGHDT and CDR2 YNNKEL (reference sequence). The CDR3 loop spans 16 amino acids. The CDR3 here is CASSQDGGRARYEQYF. The CDR3 DNA reads TGTGCCAGCAGCCAAGATGGCGGGAGGGCCAGGTACGAGCAGTACTTC.

This rearrangement joins TRBV3-1 (or the pseudogene TRBV3-2) to TRBJ2-2, with TRBD1 matching 7 bases. With V trimmed by 0 bases and J by 5 bases, 6 bases remained unmatched. CDR1 is LGHDT and CDR2 is YNNKEL in the germline V gene (reference sequence). The CDR3 is 16 amino acids. The DNA for the CDR3 is TGTGCCAGCAGCCAAGATTCCGGCAGGGGGACCGGGGAGCTGTTTTTT. Translating gives CASSQDSGRGTGELFF.

The chain combines TRBV14 with TRBJ2-1; tentative D call: TRBD2 (6 bases). V lost 1 base, J lost 4 bases, and 17 bases lay in between. Germline V gene sequence: CDR1 SGHDN, CDR2 FVKESK. This CDR3 has 17 residues. The CDR3 loop is CASSQVSGLAAYNEQFF. The CDR3 region has the DNA TGTGCCAGCAGCCAAGTGAGCGGGCTAGCAGCTTACAATGAGCAGTTCTTC.